This entry concerns a single T cell receptor beta chain. Repertoires were generated with immunoSEQ multiplex PCR, while TCRdb's copy carries only in-frame clones and drops some. Of a few hundred thousand clones listed, 87% are singletons. Participant ages covered about 18 to 89 years across 24 US areas. Cohorts were determined from participant-reported clinical history. Among Cohort 3 donors, those recovered had two negative PCRs, clearance, or symptom resolution. This entry is derived from a study of blood T cell repertoires in COVID-19. Across the study: COVID-19 samples collected from the United States, Italy and Spain covered acute and convalescent phases.

Looked up from germline, CDR1 is SGHRS and CDR2 is YFSETQ. The CDR3 extends over 15 amino acids. V lost 4 bases and J lost 9; bases outside the gene matches: 13. Sequences were obtained from PBMCs or T cells enriched from blood (not recorded which). The sequence came from a woman aged 18-30 years who had recovered from COVID-19. This sequence joins TRBV5-1 and TRBJ2-1; 7 bases align to TRBD1. The CDR3 sequence: CASSPDGKGASEQFF. The CDR3 DNA reads as TGCGCCAGCAGCCCCGATGGGAAGGGGGCAAGTGAGCAGTTCTTC.